The 15 T cell receptor beta chains below all came from one sample that was sequenced in a study of radiotherapy plus CTLA-4 blockade in lung cancer. This table comes from immunoSEQ multiplex PCR, and its TCRdb copy is limited to in-frame clones, with some not included. Here the sample spans roughly 57,000 clones, just under 85% being singletons. Specimen: peripheral blood, collected from a patient treated with radiotherapy plus ipilimumab. These receptors were obtained from a human donor with non-small cell lung cancer whose response to radiotherapy plus ipilimumab could not be evaluated.

The V and J genes are TRBV9 and TRBJ2-2, with TRBD1 matching 7 bases. The germline V gene has CDR1 SGDLS and CDR2 YYNGEE. The CDR3 has 15 residues. The junction had 5 bases not matched to a gene; V was cut back by 2 bases and J by 4 bases. CDR3: CASSVTGMATGELFF. In DNA, the CDR3 is TGTGCCAGCAGCGTGACAGGGATGGCCACCGGGGAGCTGTTTTTT.

The genes are TRBV5-4 and TRBJ2-2; 9 nucleotides align to TRBD2. The germline gives CDR1 SGHNT, CDR2 YYREEE (reference sequence). The CDR3 length is 17 residues. V lost 4 bases to trimming and J lost 5 bases; unmatched junction nucleotides: 12. CDR3 loop: CASSLTSGGYRTGELFF. DNA for the CDR3: TGTGCCAGCAGCCTGACTAGCGGCGGGTACCGGACCGGGGAGCTGTTTTTT.

The rearrangement uses TRBV6-5 and TRBJ1-1; D uncertain. The CDR3 extends over 13 amino acids. Per the germline V gene, CDR1 is MNHEY and CDR2 is SVGAGI. The V end was cut by 5 bases, the J end by 0 bases, with 7 bases between. CDR3 amino acids: CASSTQLNTEAFF. The CDR3 nucleotides are TGTGCCAGCAGTACCCAGTTGAACACTGAAGCTTTCTTT.

This clone has only one observation. The rearrangement joins TRBV7-2 to TRBJ2-1; no clear D. V dropped 0 bases and J dropped 4 bases, with 10 bases sitting between them. Germline CDR1 and CDR2: SGHTA and FQGNSA. CDR3 length equals 15 residues. The CDR3 DNA sequence: TGTGCCAGCAGCTTAGCCGGTAGACTGTACAATGAGCAGTTCTTC. Translating it yields CASSLAGRLYNEQFF.

This clone was counted once. The genes are TRBV2 and TRBJ2-5; TRBD2 might be the D (6 bases). The DNA end favors TRBJ2-7, so the J call may be wrong. Per germline, CDR1 SNHLY and CDR2 FYNNEI. CDR3 length equals 16 residues. The CDR3 bases are TGTGCCAGCAGCTCCAGGAGGGGACTCCCCTCCTACGAGCAGTACTTC. It specifies CASSSRRGLPSYEQYF.

This chain connects TRBV18 to TRBJ1-3; TRBD1 agrees at 11 bases. Germline CDR1 and CDR2: KGHSH and LQKENI. The length of the CDR3 is 16 residues. V shed 2 bases and J 6 bases; nucleotides not matched to a gene: 6. The CDR3 bases are TGTGCCAGCTCACCAGCCGGACAGGGGGCATTAAACACCATATATTTT. Its protein product is CASSPAGQGALNTIYF.

This chain uses TRBV5-1 with TRBJ1-2; the D is unclear. The V and J ends lost 2 bases and 8 bases respectively, with 13 bases between them. This CDR3 has 13 residues. Looked up from germline, CDR1 is SGHRS and CDR2 is YFSETQ. CDR3 in DNA: TGCGCCAGCAGCTTTACGAGGGAGGGCGGCTACACCTTC. Its protein is CASSFTREGGYTF. Complete variable domain (other parts from reference TRBV5-1 and TRBJ1-2): KAGVTQTPRYLIKTRGQQVTLSCSPISGHRSVSWYQQTPGQGLQFLFEYFSETQRNKGNFPGRFSGRQFSNSRSEMNVSTLELGDSALYLCASSFTREGGYTFGSGTRLTVV.

Only one count was recorded for this clone. Other DNA sequences in the sample encode the same CDR3. This chain joins TRBV11-2 and TRBJ2-5; D unclear. This CDR3 comprises 15 residues. Trimming took off 5 bases at V and 1 base at J, with 14 bases between the two ends. Germline V gene lookup returns CDR1 SGHAT and CDR2 FQNNGV. CDR3 nucleotide sequence: TGTGCCAGCAGCCTAGGTGGTAGTGGCCAAGAGACCCAGTACTTC. Translating it yields CASSLGGSGQETQYF. The full variable domain, in which reference TRBV11-2 and TRBJ2-5 provide the parts outside the CDR3, is EAGVAQSPRYKIIEKRQSVAFWCNPISGHATLYWYQQILGQGPKLLIQFQNNGVVDDSQLPKDRFSAERLKGVDSTLKIQPAKLEDSAVYLCASSLGGSGQETQYFGPGTRLLVL.

The chain couples TRBV18 to TRBJ2-1; 10 bases are shared with TRBD2. The V gene end was trimmed by 6 bases and the J gene end by 4 bases; junction bases not matched to a gene: 6. Looked up from germline, CDR1 is KGHSH and CDR2 is LQKENI. The CDR3 loop spans 15 amino acids. The CDR3 sequence: CASSVSSGSYNEQFF. DNA for the CDR3: TGTGCCAGCTCGGTATCTAGCGGGAGTTACAATGAGCAGTTCTTC.

The J gene is TRBJ2-3, the V gene TRBV11-2; TRBD2 matches 8 bases. This CDR3 has 15 amino acids. Looked up from germline, CDR1 is SGHAT and CDR2 is FQNNGV. Trimming cost V 1 base and J 5 bases; bases outside gene matches: 5. The CDR3, as DNA: TGTGCCAGCAGCTTAGGGTCCCTAGCGGGAGATACGCAGTATTTT. It encodes CASSLGSLAGDTQYF.

The chain carries TRBV30 and TRBJ2-1; 12 bases are shared with TRBD2. The V and J ends lost 2 bases and 5 bases, in that order; junction bases with no gene match: 4. This CDR3 has 15 amino acids. CDR1 GTSNPN and CDR2 SVGIG come from the germline V gene (reference sequence). CDR3: CAWSPGLAGHNEQFF. CDR3 bases: TGTGCCTGGAGTCCGGGACTAGCGGGCCACAATGAGCAGTTCTTC.

This sequence joins TRBV29-1 and TRBJ2-7; maybe TRBD1 (7 bases). Germline CDR1 reads SQVTM; CDR2 reads ANQGSEA. The CDR3 length is 13 residues. The V gene lost 4 bases and the J gene lost 9 bases, with 19 bases spanning the gap. Written as DNA, the CDR3 is TGCAGCGTTGGTCCAGGGGGGAGTAGCGGGCAGTACTTC. Its translation is CSVGPGGSSGQYF.

The chain recombines TRBV29-1 with TRBJ2-4; 9 bases are a match to TRBD1. The V gene's germline CDR1 is SQVTM and CDR2 ANQGSEA. The CDR3 loop spans 13 amino acids. With 6 bases clipped from V and 5 bases from J, the junction kept 5 bases outside the gene matches. CDR3 in amino acids: CSVDRGGENIQYF. Here the CDR3 DNA reads TGCAGCGTAGACAGGGGGGGTGAAAACATTCAGTACTTC.

V usage is TRBV5-1 and J usage is TRBJ2-2; possible D gene TRBD1, 6 bases. CDR3 length: 15 residues. Looked up from germline, CDR1 is SGHRS and CDR2 is YFSETQ. The V end lost 4 bases, the J end lost 1 base, and 11 bases lay between the germline ends. The CDR3 coding sequence is TGCGCCAGCAGCCCCGGGACACTGAACACCGGGGAGCTGTTTTTT. It encodes CASSPGTLNTGELFF.

This rearrangement joins TRBV7-2 to TRBJ1-3; 7 nucleotides align to TRBD1. CDR3 length: 14 residues. V lost 5 bases and J lost 4; bases outside the gene matches: 5. Germline CDR1 and CDR2: SGHTA and FQGNSA. The CDR3 protein is CASSLQGIGNTIYF. In nucleotides, the CDR3 is TGTGCCAGCAGCCTACAGGGGATCGGAAACACCATATATTTT. Full variable domain (rest looked up from reference TRBV7-2 and TRBJ1-3): GAGVSQSPSNKVTEKGKDVELRCDPISGHTALYWYRQSLGQGLEFLIYFQGNSAPDKSGLPSDRFSAERTGGSVSTLTIQRTQQEDSAVYLCASSLQGIGNTIYFGEGSWLTVV.